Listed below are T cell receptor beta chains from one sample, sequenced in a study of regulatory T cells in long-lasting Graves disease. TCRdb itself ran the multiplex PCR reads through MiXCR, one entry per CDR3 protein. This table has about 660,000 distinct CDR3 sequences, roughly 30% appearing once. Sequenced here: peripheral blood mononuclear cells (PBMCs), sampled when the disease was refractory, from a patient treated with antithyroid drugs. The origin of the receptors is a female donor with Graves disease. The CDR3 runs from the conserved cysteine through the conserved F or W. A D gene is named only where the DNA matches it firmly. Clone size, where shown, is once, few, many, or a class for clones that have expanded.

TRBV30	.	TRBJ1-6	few	CAWRRQDNSPLHF	TGTGCCTGGAGACGGCAGGACAATTCACCCCTCCACTTT
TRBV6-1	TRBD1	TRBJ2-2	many	CASSPLPRGPGELFF	TGTGCCAGCAGCCCCTTGCCCAGGGGGCCCGGGGAGCTGTTTTTT
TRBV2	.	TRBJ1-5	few	CASKDRFNQPQHF	TGTGCCAGCAAGGACAGATTCAATCAGCCCCAGCATTTT
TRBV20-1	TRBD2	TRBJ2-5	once	CSARVSSGKGGETQYF	TGCAGTGCTAGAGTATCTAGCGGGAAAGGGGGAGAGACCCAGTACTTC
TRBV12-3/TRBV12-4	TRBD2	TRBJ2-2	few	CASSLNRRGLAGVKANTGELFF	TGTGCCAGCAGTTTAAACAGGAGGGGACTAGCGGGAGTAAAAGCGAACACCGGGGAGCTGTTTTTT
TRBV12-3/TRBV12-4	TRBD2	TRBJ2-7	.	CASSLSLSGSEQYF	TGTGCCAGCAGTTTAAGCCTTAGCGGGAGTGAGCAGTACTTC
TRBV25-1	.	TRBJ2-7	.	CASSEWQSRQYF	TGTGCCAGCAGTGAGTGGCAATCCCGGCAGTACTTC
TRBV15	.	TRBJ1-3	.	CATSLFSASTHTIYF	TGTGCCACCAGCCTGTTTTCGGCCTCGACACACACCATATATTTT
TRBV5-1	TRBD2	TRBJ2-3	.	CASSSGLAGGGSTDTQYF	TGCGCCAGCAGCTCGGGACTAGCGGGAGGAGGGAGCACAGATACGCAGTATTTT
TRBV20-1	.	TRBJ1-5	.	CSARVGVERVGQPQHF	TGCAGTGCTAGAGTTGGGGTGGAGAGGGTCGGTCAGCCCCAGCATTTT
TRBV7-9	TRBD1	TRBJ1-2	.	CASSFTGQGIVGVGYTF	TGTGCCAGCAGCTTTACGGGACAGGGAATCGTCGGTGTTGGCTACACCTTC
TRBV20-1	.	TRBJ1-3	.	CSAEPGGTGNTIYF	TGCAGTGCTGAGCCGGGAGGAACTGGAAACACCATATATTTT
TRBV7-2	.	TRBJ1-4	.	CASSLEGRVATNEKLFF	TGTGCCAGCAGCTTAGAGGGCAGGGTTGCAACTAATGAAAAACTGTTTTTT
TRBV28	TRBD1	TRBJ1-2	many	CASSWGQAYPTNYGYTF	TGTGCCAGCAGTTGGGGACAGGCTTACCCTACTAACTATGGCTACACCTTC
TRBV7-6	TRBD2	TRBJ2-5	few	CASSVVAGSLDQETQYF	TGTGCCAGCTCCGTGGTAGCGGGGAGCCTTGACCAAGAGACCCAGTACTTC
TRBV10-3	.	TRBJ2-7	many	CAISVSVGGYEQYF	TGTGCCATCAGTGTGTCAGTTGGAGGCTACGAGCAGTACTTC
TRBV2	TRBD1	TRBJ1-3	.	CASRPYLQGEHSGNTIYF	TGTGCCAGCCGGCCTTACCTACAGGGGGAGCACTCTGGAAACACCATATATTTT
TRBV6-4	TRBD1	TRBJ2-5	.	CASSERPLETGTEEETQYF	TGTGCCAGCAGTGAACGGCCCCTGGAGACAGGGACCGAGGAAGAGACCCAGTACTTC
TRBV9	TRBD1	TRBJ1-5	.	CASSVTGGDNQPQHF	TGTGCCAGCAGCGTCACAGGGGGCGACAATCAGCCCCAGCATTTT
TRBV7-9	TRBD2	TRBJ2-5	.	CASSHGLAEETQYF	TGTGCCAGCAGCCACGGACTAGCGGAAGAGACCCAGTACTTC
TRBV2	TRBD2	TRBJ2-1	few	CASRDSGRSNEQFF	TGTGCCAGCAGAGATAGCGGGAGGAGCAATGAGCAGTTCTTC
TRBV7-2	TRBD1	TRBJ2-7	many	CASSLVGAGQGYEQYF	TGTGCCAGCAGCTTAGTCGGGGCGGGACAGGGGTACGAGCAGTACTTC
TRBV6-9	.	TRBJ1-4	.	CASSYLGDEKLFF	TGTGCCAGCAGTTACCTAGGTGATGAAAAACTGTTTTTT
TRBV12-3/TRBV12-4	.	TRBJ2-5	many	CASRDGRQETQYF	TGTGCCAGCCGTGACGGCAGACAAGAGACCCAGTACTTC
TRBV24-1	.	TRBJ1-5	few	CATSTDGSNQPQHF	TGTGCCACCAGTACAGACGGTAGCAATCAGCCCCAGCATTTT
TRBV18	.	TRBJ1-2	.	CASSIFQANYGYTF	TGTGCCAGCTCGATATTCCAGGCTAACTATGGCTACACCTTC
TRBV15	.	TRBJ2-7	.	CATSRGREGSYEQYF	TGTGCCACCAGCAGAGGCAGGGAAGGGTCCTACGAGCAGTACTTC
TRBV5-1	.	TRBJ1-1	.	CASSLDGHRTEAFF	TGCGCCAGCAGCTTGGATGGACACCGAACTGAAGCTTTCTTT
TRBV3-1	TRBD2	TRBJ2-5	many	CASSQRTSGFEETQYF	TGTGCCAGCAGCCAAAGGACTAGCGGGTTTGAAGAGACCCAGTACTTC
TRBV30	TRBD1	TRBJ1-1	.	CALRTGKGYTEAFF	TGTGCCTTAAGGACAGGAAAGGGTTACACTGAAGCTTTCTTT
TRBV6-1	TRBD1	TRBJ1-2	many	CASSEEDRVAYGYTF	TGTGCCAGCAGTGAAGAAGACAGGGTGGCCTATGGCTACACCTTC
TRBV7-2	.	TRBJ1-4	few	CASTQNPGANEKLFF	TGTGCCAGCACCCAAAACCCGGGGGCTAATGAAAAACTGTTTTTT
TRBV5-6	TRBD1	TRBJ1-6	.	CASSSGQLNSPLHF	TGTGCCAGCAGCTCGGGACAGCTTAATTCACCCCTCCACTTT
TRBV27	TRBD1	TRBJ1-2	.	CASSPLGTAKYTF	TGTGCCAGCAGCCCCCTCGGGACAGCTAAGTACACCTTC
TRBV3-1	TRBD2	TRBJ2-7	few	CASSQGTSGAYEQYF	TGTGCCAGCAGCCAAGGGACTAGCGGCGCCTACGAGCAGTACTTC